This TCR beta chain was identified in a study of T cell clonality in common variable immunodeficiency. The data were produced by immunoSEQ multiplex PCR, yet TCRdb's version contains in-frame clones alone and is incomplete. Altogether about 35,000 clones were found in the sample, and no singletons occur. At least ten counts were recorded for this clone. The read terminates 3 residues before the CDR3 end, so the remaining end is supplied by the germline J gene. Patients and controls were mostly of Caucasian heritage. The CDR3 runs to 12 residues. The germline CDR1 and CDR2 sequences are SEHNR and FQNEAQ (reference sequence).

The rearrangement joins TRBV7-9 to TRBJ1-2; the match to TRBD1 covers 7 bases. The sequence was collected from a person aged 18-70 years in good health. Sequencing was performed on peripheral blood mononuclear cells. The CDR3 bases that were read are TGTGCCAGCAGCTTTGACAGGGCGGAT. Its translation is CASSFDRAD. The entire CDR3 sequence reads CASSFDRADYTF.